One sample yielded the 30 T cell receptor beta chains listed below, sequenced in a study of molecular identifiers for immune sequencing clone quantification. TCRdb ran MiXCR on the PCR reads and lists one entry per CDR3 protein. The sample shows about 320,000 distinct CDR3 sequences, roughly 23% of them seen only once. The sequencing sample was made of naive CD8+ T cells from blood, with Jurkat cell RNA spiked in. Subset denoted: FACS-sorted CD8+CD4-CCR7+CD45RA+ naive T cells. The receptors stem from a human donor in good health. Some libraries in this study had Jurkat cell RNA spiked in.

The chain couples TRBV9 to TRBJ2-3, with TRBD2 identical over 11 bases. The CDR3 loop spans 20 amino acids. From germline, CDR1 is SGDLS and CDR2 YYNGEE. The trim removed 0 bases at V and 2 bases at J, leaving 14 bases unmatched. CDR3 protein: CASSVAGRLAGGITTDTQYF. The CDR3 DNA reads TGTGCCAGCAGCGTAGCCGGACGCCTAGCGGGAGGAATTACCACAGATACGCAGTATTTT. Filled out from reference TRBV9 and TRBJ2-3, the complete variable domain reads DSGVTQTPKHLITATGQRVTLRCSPRSGDLSVYWYQQSLDQGLQFLIQYYNGEERAKGNILERFSAQQFPDLHSELNLSSLELGDSALYFCASSVAGRLAGGITTDTQYFGPGTRLTVL.

About this clonotype itself: A much more abundant neighbour one base away suggests this may be a read error. The chain couples TRBV7-9 to TRBJ2-3, with a tentative D call TRBD2 (6 bases). CDR1 and CDR2 (germline): SEHNR, FQNEAQ (reference sequence). The CDR3 spans 15 residues. CDR3 sequence reads: CANSLGDSLTDTQYF. The CDR3 nucleotides read TGTGCCAACAGCTTAGGGGACTCCCTAACAGATACGCAGTATTTT.

With respect to this clonotype: This could be a read error, since a much larger clone is one nucleotide away. The chain links TRBV6-5 to TRBJ2-5; D is perhaps TRBD2 (6 bases). Germline V lookup: CDR1 MNHEY, CDR2 SVGAGI. Trimming pared 5 bases from V and 7 bases from J, leaving 20 bases between. This CDR3 comprises 15 residues. CDR3 residues: CASSPLVGGKGTQYF. CDR3 DNA: TGTGCCAGCAGTCCCCTCGTTGGGGGGAAAGGGACCCAGTACTTC.

This clonotype was counted ten times or more. The chain couples TRBV7-2 to TRBJ1-5, with D unclear. Germline V gene data show CDR1 as SGHTA and CDR2 as FQGNSA. The ends were cut back, 2 bases at V and 4 bases at J, with 3 bases in the middle. The CDR3 extends over 12 amino acids. CDR3 loop: CASSLWNQPQHF. The CDR3 DNA is TGTGCCAGCAGCTTATGGAATCAGCCCCAGCATTTT.

This clonotype was observed at least ten times. The chain couples TRBV12-3 or TRBV12-4 to TRBJ1-1; D gene uncertain. The CDR3 loop spans 14 amino acids. Deletions cut 6 bases from V and 5 bases from J, with 16 bases between. CDR3 amino acids: CASSSLTSYTEAFF. The CDR3 DNA reads TGTGCCAGCAGCAGCCTGACATCCTATACTGAAGCTTTCTTT.

On this clonotype itself: The conserved closing phenylalanine or tryptophan is absent in this CDR3, likely reflecting a read error. The chain uses TRBV7-9 and TRBJ1-5, with unresolved D. Germline-derived CDR1 and CDR2 are SEHNR and FQNEAQ (reference sequence). The CDR3 spans 13 residues. V gave up 3 bases and J gave up 0 bases, with 3 bases separating them. CDR3 amino acids: CASSFDSNQPQHV. CDR3 coding DNA: TGTGCCAGCAGCTTCGATAGCAATCAGCCCCAGCATGTT.

At least ten counts were recorded for this clonotype. The chain has TRBV9 and TRBJ1-3; no firm D call. This CDR3 is 14 amino acids long. Germline V lookup: CDR1 SGDLS, CDR2 YYNGEE. The V and J ends lost 0 bases and 0 bases respectively, with 4 bases between them. The DNA for the CDR3 is TGTGCCAGCAGCGTAGGCGACTCTGGAAACACCATATATTTT. Translating gives CASSVGDSGNTIYF. Full variable domain (missing parts from reference TRBV9 and TRBJ1-3): DSGVTQTPKHLITATGQRVTLRCSPRSGDLSVYWYQQSLDQGLQFLIQYYNGEERAKGNILERFSAQQFPDLHSELNLSSLELGDSALYFCASSVGDSGNTIYFGEGSWLTVV.

Turning to this clonotype: A much larger clone sits a single nucleotide away, making a read error possible. The J gene is TRBJ2-3, the V gene TRBV12-3 or TRBV12-4; possibly TRBD1 for D (6 bases). This CDR3 is built from 17 residues. CDR3 region: CVSSLYVGLGGGDTQYF. Written as DNA, the CDR3 is TGTGTCAGCAGTTTATACGTCGGGCTAGGGGGTGGAGATACGCAGTATTTT.

This clonotype has a count of ten or more. The gene calls are TRBV29-1 and TRBJ2-2, with TRBD1 matching 9 bases. In germline, CDR1 is SQVTM, CDR2 ANQGSEA. J lost 7 bases, V lost 0 bases, and 9 bases had no gene match. This CDR3 contains 16 residues. The CDR3 spells CSVEEGTGGSIGELFF. CDR3 in DNA: TGCAGCGTTGAAGAAGGAACAGGGGGCAGTATCGGGGAGCTGTTTTTT.

Worth noting for this clonotype: A read error is possible here, since a much larger clone lies one base away. This chain uses TRBV23-1 with TRBJ2-4, with D perhaps matching TRBD2 (6 bases). TRBV23-1 is recorded as an ORF, its role being uncertain. The CDR3 runs 15 residues. CDR3 DNA: TGCGCCAGCAGTCCCCCGGGGGTTGTCAAAGACATTCAGTACTTC. Its translation: CASSPPGVVKDIQYF.

Comments on this clonotype: Just one base apart from a much larger clone, this may be a read error. The chain carries TRBV30 and TRBJ2-7; D might be TRBD1 or TRBD2, each matching 5 bases. The CDR3 runs 11 residues. V shed 3 bases and J shed 8 bases, with 11 bases lying between them. From germline, CDR1 is GTSNPN and CDR2 SVGIG (reference sequence). CDR3 in DNA: TGTGCCTGGAGGGGACCGTCCAAGCAGTACTTC. It is translated as CAWRGPSKQYF.

The table lists this clonotype with a few counts. Germline and junction disagree at one end, which may indicate a read error. This rearrangement joins TRBV5-1 to TRBJ2-7, with TRBD1 identical over 9 bases. This CDR3 region has 16 residues. Per germline, CDR1 SGHRS and CDR2 YFSETQ. This CDR3 is CANSYPEQGARLEQYF. DNA of the CDR3: TGCGCCAACAGCTACCCTGAACAGGGGGCGCGGCTCGAGCAGTACTTC. Together with reference TRBV5-1 and TRBJ2-7, the CDR3 gives the full variable domain: KAGVTQTPRYLIKTRGQQVTLSCSPISGHRSVSWYQQTPGQGLQFLFEYFSETQRNKGNFPGRFSGRQFSNSRSEMNVSTLELGDSALYLCANSYPEQGARLEQYFGPGTRLTVT.

Details on this clonotype: This may come from a read error, since a much larger clone is one base off. V gene TRBV7-9 combines with J gene TRBJ1-3; no definite D call. This CDR3 has 15 residues. Germline V gene lookup returns CDR1 SEHNR and CDR2 FQNEAQ (reference sequence). CDR3 coding DNA: TGTGCCGGCCACCTCGAAGCTCACTCTGGAAGCACCATATATTTT. This translates into CAGHLEAHSGSTIYF.

Worth noting for this clonotype: A much larger clone sits a single nucleotide away, making a read error possible. The genes are TRBV5-1 and TRBJ2-7, with 9 bases that match TRBD1. The CDR3 totals 16 residues. V trimming: 4 bases; J trimming: 2 bases; junction bases outside the gene matches: 10. The germline V gene encodes CDR1 SGHRS and CDR2 YFSETQ. CDR3 sequence: CASSKKTGTGPYEQYF. In DNA, the CDR3 is TGCGCCAGCAGCAAAAAAACCGGGACAGGGCCCTACGAGCAGTACTTC.

This clonotype was detected many times. The chain has TRBV7-2 and TRBJ2-3; 9 nucleotides align to TRBD1. The CDR3 is 15 residues long. V lost 6 bases, J lost 6 bases, and 10 bases stayed unmatched. CDR1 and CDR2 from the germline V gene are SGHTA and FQGNSA. As DNA, the CDR3 is TGTGCCAGCAGTCAGACAGGGGGATCGTTGGATACGCAGTATTTT. Translation: CASSQTGGSLDTQYF.

This clonotype was detected ten times or more. The genes are TRBV27 and TRBJ1-5; 7 bases map to TRBD1. J was trimmed by 6 bases and V by 5 bases; bases with no gene match: 10. The CDR3 spans 15 residues. Looked up from germline, CDR1 is MNHEY and CDR2 is SMNVEV (reference sequence). CDR3 in amino acids: CASSPLGGGGQPQHF. As DNA, the CDR3 is TGTGCCAGCAGTCCGCTCGGAGGGGGCGGTCAGCCCCAGCATTTT.

This clonotype was recorded at least ten times. The rearrangement joins TRBV6-5 to TRBJ2-7, with 13 bases matching TRBD2. Germline CDR1 is MNHEY and CDR2 is SVGAGI. The CDR3 spans 18 residues. V gave up 4 bases and J gave up 4 bases; unmatched junction bases: 13. The DNA for the CDR3 is TGTGCCAGCAGTTTCTCACTAGCGGGGGGGAAAATGATTTACGAGCAGTACTTC. The encoded protein is CASSFSLAGGKMIYEQYF.

In its sample, this clonotype was seen many times. The CDR3 DNA reads as TGTGCCAGCAGTCGTGACTCCCTACAGCAGTATTTT. Protein product: CASSRDSLQQYF. The rearrangement links TRBV6-5 to TRBJ2-3; D gene unclear. V was trimmed by 5 bases and J by 11 bases, leaving 14 bases between them. CDR3 length: 12 amino acids. Germline V gives CDR1 MNHEY, CDR2 SVGAGI.

This clonotype was counted a few times. V is TRBV6-2 or TRBV6-3 and J is TRBJ1-6; D perhaps matches TRBD1 (5 bases). Germline CDR1 and CDR2: MNHEY and SVGEGT. The CDR3 covers 15 residues. Trimming left V 6 bases short and J 8 bases short, with 17 bases between. The CDR3 region is CASRDKASSYSPLHF. The CDR3 coding sequence is TGTGCCAGCAGGGACAAGGCATCGTCGTATTCACCCCTCCACTTT.

This clonotype was counted many times. The genes are TRBV5-1 and TRBJ1-1, with 9 nucleotides matching TRBD1. With 5 bases clipped from V and 1 base from J, the junction kept 9 bases outside the gene matches. The germline CDR1 and CDR2 sequences are SGHRS and YFSETQ. This CDR3 has 16 amino acids. The CDR3 nucleotides read TGCGCCAGCAGTAACAGGGGGCGAAACCCGAACACTGAAGCTTTCTTT. Its translation is CASSNRGRNPNTEAFF.

The V and J genes are TRBV6-4 and TRBJ2-5; 8 bases map to TRBD2. Trimming removed 3 bases from V and 2 bases from J; junction bases left unmatched: 8. Germline CDR1 reads MRHNA; CDR2 reads SNTAGT. The CDR3 is 16 residues long. CDR3 residues: CASSEVGGALQETQYF. The CDR3 DNA reads as TGTGCCAGCAGTGAGGTCGGGGGGGCTCTTCAAGAGACCCAGTACTTC.

This clonotype was seen ten or more times. This sequence joins TRBV6-6 and TRBJ2-7, with D maybe TRBD2 (6 bases). In germline, CDR1 is MNHNY, CDR2 SVGAGI (reference sequence). Trimming took 4 bases from V and 4 from J, leaving 11 bases between them. The CDR3 length is 13 residues. As DNA, the CDR3 is TGTGCCAGCAGTTGGCGGGATCTTTACGAGCAGTACTTC. The encoded protein is CASSWRDLYEQYF.

The sample holds a few counts of this clonotype. The rearrangement joins TRBV12-3 or TRBV12-4 to TRBJ2-2, with a possible D match to TRBD2 (6 bases). The CDR3 runs to 15 residues. The germline V and J ends were trimmed by 6 bases and 6 bases, with 17 bases remaining between them. The CDR3: CASSPWQGGPGELFF. CDR3 nucleotides: TGTGCCAGCAGCCCTTGGCAGGGAGGTCCCGGGGAGCTGTTTTTT.

CDR3 sequence reads: CASGAIQGGDEKLFF. Written as DNA, the CDR3 is TGTGCTAGTGGCGCTATACAGGGAGGGGATGAAAAACTGTTTTTT. This sequence joins TRBV12-5 and TRBJ1-4; D may be TRBD1 (6 bases). Germline V gene data show CDR1 as LGHNT and CDR2 as FRNRAP. The CDR3 covers 15 residues. The V end was cut by 6 bases, the J end by 6 bases, with 17 bases between.

In its sample, this clonotype was seen a few times. CDR3 in amino acids: CSARKGGRGTRYEQYF. CDR3 DNA sequence: TGCAGTGCTAGAAAAGGCGGGAGGGGAACAAGGTACGAGCAGTACTTC. This chain connects TRBV20-1 to TRBJ2-7; TRBD2 matches 9 bases. Germline V CDR1 and CDR2: DFQATT, SNEGSKA (reference sequence). The CDR3 is made up of 16 amino acids. The J segment lost 4 bases and the V segment lost 2 bases, leaving 12 bases of the junction unmatched.

V gene TRBV11-2 combines with J gene TRBJ2-3; no clear D gene. Looked up from germline, CDR1 is SGHAT and CDR2 is FQNNGV. The V and J ends lost 1 base and 10 bases respectively, with 6 bases between them. This CDR3 spans 11 amino acids. The DNA of the CDR3 is TGTGCCAGCAGCTTAGGGCTCGCGCAGTATTTT. It encodes CASSLGLAQYF.

This clonotype was counted many times. The rearrangement uses TRBV13 and TRBJ2-5; D might be TRBD1 (6 bases). The CDR3 covers 15 residues. Trimming cost V 0 bases and J 2 bases, with 10 bases left between them. Germline V gene sequence: CDR1 PRHDT, CDR2 FYEKMQ (reference sequence). The CDR3 loop reads CASSLGGTPQETQYF. CDR3 sequence (DNA): TGTGCCAGCAGCTTAGGGGGGACACCGCAAGAGACCCAGTACTTC.

This clonotype appeared a single time. Being one base from a much bigger clone, this may be a read error. V and J are TRBV6-1 and TRBJ2-2; 7 bases match TRBD2. With 10 bases clipped from V and 0 bases from J, the junction kept 8 bases outside the gene matches. The CDR3 runs to 15 residues. Germline V CDR1 and CDR2: MNHNS, SASEGT. The CDR3 sequence is CANRLADTNTGELFF. CDR3 nucleotides: TGTGCCAACAGGCTAGCGGATACGAACACCGGGGAGCTGTTTTTT.

This clonotype was observed at least ten times. The chain has TRBV4-3 and TRBJ1-1; possibly TRBD1 for D (6 bases). Germline V gives CDR1 LGHNA, CDR2 YSLEER. This CDR3 is 15 amino acids long. Trimming took 0 bases from V and 1 from J, leaving 9 bases between them. The DNA for the CDR3 is TGCGCCAGCAGCCAAGATCAGGGGTCGAACACTGAAGCTTTCTTT. Protein: CASSQDQGSNTEAFF.

This clonotype showed up many times. This CDR3 reads CASSFPSGGTDTQYF. The CDR3 bases are TGTGCCAGCAGCTTTCCTAGCGGGGGCACAGATACGCAGTATTTT. This rearrangement joins TRBV9 to TRBJ2-3, with 9 bases identical to TRBD2. This CDR3 comprises 15 residues. V shed 4 bases and J 1 base; nucleotides not matched to a gene: 4. CDR1 SGDLS and CDR2 YYNGEE come from the germline V gene.